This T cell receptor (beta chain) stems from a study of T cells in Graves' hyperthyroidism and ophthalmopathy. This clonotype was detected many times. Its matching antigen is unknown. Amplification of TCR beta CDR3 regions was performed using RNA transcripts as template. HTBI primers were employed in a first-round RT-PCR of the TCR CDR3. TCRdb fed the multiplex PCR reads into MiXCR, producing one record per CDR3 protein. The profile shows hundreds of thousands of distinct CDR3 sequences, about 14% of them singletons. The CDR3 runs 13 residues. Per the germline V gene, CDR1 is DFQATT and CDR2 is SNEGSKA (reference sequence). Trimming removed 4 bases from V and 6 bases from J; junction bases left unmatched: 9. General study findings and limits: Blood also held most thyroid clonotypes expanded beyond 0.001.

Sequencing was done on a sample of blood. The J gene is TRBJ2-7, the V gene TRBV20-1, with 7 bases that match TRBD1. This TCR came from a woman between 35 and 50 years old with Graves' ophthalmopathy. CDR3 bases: TGCAGTGCTATTACAGGGGCCCCAAGCGAGCAGTACTTC. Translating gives CSAITGAPSEQYF.